This TCR beta chain was profiled in a study of T cell responses to AZD1222 COVID-19 vaccine. Study-wide results and limits: Clonal diversity may have been underestimated in mostly white British donors. Following two doses of AZD1222, Spike-specific TCR breadth and depth rose. Repertoire collection took place solely once the T cell response had peaked. Baseline serostatus was positive in only a handful of AZD1222 recipients.

V was clipped by 6 bases and J by 6 bases, with 21 bases between them. CDR1 SNHLY and CDR2 FYNNEI come from the germline V gene. The CDR3 has 15 amino acids. Details on this clone: Its antigen is not known.

The assay was immunoSEQ multiplex PCR, and TCRdb's table has in-frame clones only and misses some. Of fewer than 200,000 clones listed, approximately 94% are singletons. The sequence was collected from an adult who received the AZD1222 COVID-19 vaccine. Sequenced material: peripheral blood, taken 28 days after the second AZD1222 dose. The chain has TRBV2 and TRBJ2-7; maybe TRBD2 (6 bases). The chain's CDR3 is CASRGTAIGRREQYF. Written as DNA, the CDR3 is TGTGCCAGCAGGGGGACGGCGATTGGGAGGCGCGAGCAGTACTTC.